One T cell receptor beta chain is described in this entry. What antigen it recognizes has not been identified. Within one base of it there is no much larger clone, and no base qualities were kept. This entry belongs to a study of cytomegalovirus exposure and HLA in healthy donors (dated by TCRdb to about 2017). At the level of the whole study: According to an earlier analysis of a few hundred of the donors, about 180 million T cells yielded some 120 million unique TCR beta sequences and about 300 Gb of sequence data. Approximately 300 gigabases of sequencing data and approximately 91 million unique TCR sequences made up an early release that covered roughly 670 HLA-typed donors. The genetic ancestry cluster associated with self-reported Caucasian donors included approximately 85% of the roughly 360 genotyped donors. The aim of the study was to test whether cataloging public T cell receptors could identify signatures of past pathogen exposure. The study used immunosequencing to profile the T cell repertoires of hundreds of subjects and linked those repertoires to cytomegalovirus serostatus. In addition to the first cohort of 650 to 750 subjects, a separate validation cohort of some 120 different subjects was used. High-throughput TCR immunosequencing, statistical association of individual TCRs with disease status, and machine learning were combined to predict cytomegalovirus infection status. To study patterns of TCR occurrence, a later analysis re-analyzed previously published TCR beta repertoires from around 660 donors and added high-resolution HLA genotyping. The later analysis used no new phenotypic data to find candidate immune exposures, relying instead on TCR beta sequences and their occurrence across donors. To decide whether each TCR beta V gene segment behaved as functional or pseudogenic, an earlier analysis of some 600 of the donors relied on high-throughput TCR beta sequencing. Donor age, sex, ethnicity and CMV serostatus were compiled together with the repertoire data. In a later genetic analysis, genome-wide SNP genotypes for about 60% of the 666 donors were used, and that subset was treated as a discovery cohort. Every repertoire in the discovery cohort had been generated on one and the same sequencing platform. HLA typing included class I and class II loci at four-digit resolution. The number of donors typed differed by locus, with 629-630 for A, B, C, DRB1 and DQB1, more than 500 for DQA1, over 600 for DPA1, and some 450 for DPB1. Four to six DR-DQ haplotypes were handled as single units for association and clustering, since linkage in the cohort was strong. Among about 410 genotyped donors of the cohort, an average of approximately 200,000 unique TCR beta nucleotide sequences was sequenced per donor, of which about 18% were non-productive. Here is what the overall study found, with its caveats: According to the authors, the approach could potentially be generalized to other disease states and immunological phenotypes. In a later analysis, the rate of TCR association differed among HLA loci, with DRB1 alleles having the most associated TCRs and HLA-C alleles having the fewest. A later analysis found that most CMV-associated TCR beta chains appeared HLA-restricted, with HLA associations seemingly driven largely by CMV exposure. In a later genetic analysis, a missense DCLRE1C variant was associated with V-gene and J-gene trimming of TCR beta chains, and the association was replicated in an independent cohort. While some public TCRs were present in many individuals, most TCR sequences turned up only very rarely across donors. A later analysis associated 15,000 to 20,000 TCR beta sequences with specific HLA alleles at a false discovery rate of 0.05. Linkage disequilibrium might explain the correlated functional status among segregating V segments, but an unknown experimental factor could not be ruled out. Cytomegalovirus status was reported to be diagnosed by the classifier with high specificity and sensitivity in both the original and validation cohorts. In this cohort, only TCR beta chains were sequenced, and detectable features were limited by the absence of alpha or paired-chain data. HLA typing was unavailable for some donors at each locus, so association tests used only the typed subset. In a later analysis, HLA-associated TCR beta chains showed more clonal expansion and lower generation probabilities than non-associated chains that were equally common. A further reported finding was that TCR beta sequences accurately predicted the HLA-A and HLA-B alleles for most subjects in the first cohort. The presence/absence analyses assumed that sequencing depth was roughly uniform across donors, and that assumption may not be true. Broadly in line with IMGT annotations, most TCR beta V segments showed up in productive rearrangements about 87% or about 30% of the time in an earlier analysis of roughly 590 of the donors. Because counts were too low, around 17 rarely observed V segments, including chromosome 9 orphons, were left out of the earlier analysis of 587 of the donors. Compared with the roughly 600-donor mean, donors in an Asian-associated ancestry cluster had fewer N-insertions in productive TCRs, according to a later genetic analysis. Three of the identified cytomegalovirus-associated TCR beta chains were confirmed in vitro to be specific for cytomegalovirus antigens. A later analysis reported that several top co-occurrence clusters appeared linked to parvovirus B19, influenza, CMV and Epstein-Barr virus. CMV serostatus was the only immune exposure information available for the cohort. A group of highly shared sequence variants was considered likely to be a technical artifact of the sequencing pipeline. Because the 87-base-pair reads could not distinguish some IMGT-functional V segments, including TRBV6-2 and TRBV6-3, those segments were excluded. In the study, approximately 150 TCR beta chains were listed as associated with cytomegalovirus. Assigning TCR associations to individual alleles was difficult when HLA alleles, especially DR and DQ, strongly co-occurred.

The cohort comprised 550 to 700 healthy bone marrow donors. All cohort members were sampled while nominally healthy, although unrecorded immune exposures were likely present. The donor tested CMV seropositive and was one of the 289 seropositive cohort members. Each donor provided a peripheral blood sample, and peripheral blood mononuclear cells were used for TCR beta sequencing. The Qiagen DNeasy Blood Extraction Kit was used to extract genomic DNA from the blood cell samples. The library was produced with the immunoSEQ multiplex PCR assay. For the multiplex PCR, a mixture combining 60 forward primers for TCR Vbeta segments and 13 reverse primers for TCR Jbeta segments was used. A multiplex PCR assay on genomic DNA amplified the CDR3 region of rearranged TCR beta genes. The Illumina HiSeq System was used to sequence the amplified TCR beta libraries as 87-base-pair reads. The study's processing was this. A later analysis counted 75 million to 100 million unique TCR beta chains across the roughly 700 repertoires, and some 11 million of these chains were shared by at least two donors. Raw reads were error-corrected and collapsed into unique sequences with a nearest-neighbor algorithm that merged closely related sequences to remove PCR and sequencing errors. CDR3 sequences were aligned to IMGT reference sequences to assign V, D and J gene segments. For a sequence to be retained, a match of at least six nucleotides to both a V gene segment and a J gene segment was required. A rearrangement was called productive if the CDR3 had no stop codons and remained in frame with V and J, and every other rearrangement was called non-productive. Following IMGT convention, CDR3 was defined as the stretch from the second conserved V-encoded cysteine to the conserved J-encoded phenylalanine. Sequences without an unambiguous match to a single V gene segment were excluded from the earlier analysis of approximately 600 of the donors. An earlier analysis of just under 600 of the donors called V segments functional above 56.7% productive rearrangements and segregating when the between-donor standard deviation exceeded 5%. A statistical classification framework was developed to diagnose cytomegalovirus status using the catalog of TCR beta chain sequences. A later analysis assigned V and J genes by comparing TCR nucleotide sequences with IMGT/GENE-DB human TR gene sequences. Using the TCRdist pipeline, a later analysis assigned CDR3 sequences along with most-parsimonious VDJ recombination scenarios. In a later analysis, each TCR beta chain was defined by its CDR3 amino acid sequence together with its V-gene family, and reads without a unique V-gene family were excluded. To address suspected cross-contamination and a sequencing artifact, a later analysis removed a few hundred highly shared, low-generation-probability nucleotide sequences. A later analysis calculated a clonal expansion index for each public chain from normalized within-repertoire ranks of inferred template counts. In a later analysis, generation probabilities were computed using a VDJ recombination model fitted to out-of-frame rearrangements, and the results were checked against IGoR. Hypergeometric tests were used in a later analysis to score TCR-TCR, TCR-HLA and TCR-CMV co-occurrence, with a repertoire-size bias correction applied to the TCR pairs. A later analysis estimated false discovery rates by permuting HLA or CMV assignments 20 times. In a later analysis, co-occurring TCRs were grouped using DBSCAN, with TCRdist sequence similarity added in when clustering inside HLA-allele-positive subsets. Repertoires with fewer than 30,000 or more than 120,000 public chains were left out of co-occurrence clustering, as were about 5 repertoires with anomalous nucleotide sharing. This is the immuneACCESS table as TCRdb keeps it, with only in-frame sequences that have V and J called. A part of the clones is gone; compared with another copy, unresolved V genes explain less than half, and the rest is unexplained. V and J calls and clone size are as listed in that table; D and trimming were resolved from the DNA. Present in this sample are about 110,000 clones, over 60% of which were seen just once. The ten largest make up roughly an eighth of the sample.

V is trimmed back by 4 bases and J by 4 bases, and the junction contains 9 bases that no gene match accounts for. For CDR1 and CDR2, the germline V gene lists MGHDK and SYGVNS. The CDR3 has 16 amino acids, counting the end cysteine and phenylalanine. Left in the record is the CDR3 DNA by itself, 48 bases read in frame from the first base. The chain is made from TRBV25-1 and TRBJ1-2, with TRBD1 matching 10 junction bases. Sequenced material: PBMCs. This clonotype originated in a man aged 25 to 40 in good health and CMV-seropositive. The CDR3 reads CASSGSGQGSTYGYTF. The base sequence is TGTGCCAGCAGTGGATCGGGACAGGGGAGTACCTATGGCTACACCTTC.